The 30 T cell receptor beta chains below come from one sample, sequenced in a study of blood T cell repertoires in COVID-19. TCRdb's table, derived via immunoSEQ multiplex PCR, lists solely in-frame clones and lacks some. Found here are over 75,000 clones, around 80% of them singletons; the top ten hold 1.2%. The sequenced sample consisted of peripheral blood. The source of these receptors is a woman of 80 years or more with acute or convalescent COVID-19.

This rearrangement joins TRBV5-1 to TRBJ2-1; possible D gene TRBD1, 6 bases. Germline CDR1 SGHRS, CDR2 YFSETQ. V was trimmed by 0 bases and J by 8 bases, leaving 12 bases between them. CDR3 length: 14 residues. The CDR3 loop reads CASSLEAGVDEQFF. For the CDR3, the DNA is TGCGCCAGCAGCTTGGAGGCAGGGGTTGATGAGCAGTTCTTC. The full variable domain, in which reference TRBV5-1 and TRBJ2-1 provide the parts outside the CDR3, is KAGVTQTPRYLIKTRGQQVTLSCSPISGHRSVSWYQQTPGQGLQFLFEYFSETQRNKGNFPGRFSGRQFSNSRSEMNVSTLELGDSALYLCASSLEAGVDEQFFGPGTRLTVL.

V usage is TRBV11-3 and J usage is TRBJ1-2; possibly TRBD1 for D (5 bases). The CDR3 is 15 residues long. Germline V gene lookup returns CDR1 SGHNT and CDR2 YENEEA. The V and J ends lost 5 bases and 3 bases respectively, with 16 bases between them. The CDR3 DNA reads TGTGCCAGCAGCGCCAGGGCAATCATATACTATGGCTACACCTTC. This sequence encodes CASSARAIIYYGYTF.

This clone has only one observation. This sequence joins TRBV7-2 and TRBJ1-2; no definite D call. CDR3 length: 14 residues. CDR1 SGHTA and CDR2 FQGNSA come from the germline V gene. Between the trimmed V and J ends, which lost 4 bases and 1 base, there was a span of 10 bases. The CDR3 loop reads CASSSRLGNYGYTF. In nucleotides, the CDR3 is TGTGCCAGCAGCTCCCGACTCGGTAACTATGGCTACACCTTC.

The V gene is TRBV6-6, the J gene TRBJ1-3; 7 positions agree with TRBD1. Germline V gives CDR1 MNHNY, CDR2 SVGAGI (reference sequence). There are 13 residues in the CDR3. With 8 bases clipped from V and 7 bases from J, the junction kept 8 bases outside the gene matches. The CDR3 bases are TGTGCCAGCCCCGACGCCAGGGGGAACACCATATATTTT. Translating gives CASPDARGNTIYF.

The gene calls are TRBV5-5 and TRBJ1-1, with D perhaps matching TRBD1 (6 bases). The CDR3 consists of 14 residues. CDR1 is SGHKS, CDR2 YYEKEE, per germline (reference sequence). V gave up 4 bases and J gave up 0 bases, with 10 bases separating them. The CDR3: CASSRDTLNTEAFF. CDR3 bases: TGTGCCAGCAGCCGGGACACCCTGAACACTGAAGCTTTCTTT.

This clone was seen at least ten times. The chain couples TRBV7-2 to TRBJ2-7; 10 bases line up with TRBD2. Germline V gene data show CDR1 as SGHTA and CDR2 as FQGNSA. Trimming cost V 0 bases and J 1 base; bases outside gene matches: 9. The CDR3 has 18 amino acids. DNA for the CDR3: TGTGCCAGCAGCTTAGCGGCTAGCGGGGGCACCCCGTCCTACGAGCAGTACTTC. This gives the protein CASSLAASGGTPSYEQYF.

The chain joins TRBV2 to TRBJ2-3, with a tentative D call TRBD2 (6 bases). Germline V gene sequence: CDR1 SNHLY, CDR2 FYNNEI. The ends were cut back, 7 bases at V and 0 bases at J, with 14 bases in the middle. The CDR3 runs to 15 residues. Here the CDR3 DNA reads TGTGCCAGCAAGGAGGGAGGCGGTAGCACAGATACGCAGTATTTT. It translates to CASKEGGGSTDTQYF.

The table lists this clone with a count of one. The rearrangement joins TRBV19 to TRBJ1-5, with D perhaps TRBD1 (5 bases). The CDR3 length is 15 residues. Per the germline V gene, CDR1 is LNHDA and CDR2 is SQIVND (reference sequence). Trimming pared 5 bases from V and 4 bases from J, leaving 15 bases between. The CDR3 DNA reads TGTGCCAGTAGTTTCGCGGGACTGCTGAATCAGCCCCAGCATTTT. Translation gives CASSFAGLLNQPQHF.

Only a few counts were recorded for this clone. The rearrangement joins TRBV4-1 to TRBJ2-3, with unresolved D. The CDR3 is made up of 14 amino acids. Germline V CDR1 and CDR2: MGHRA, YSYEKL. V shed 1 base and J shed 1 base, with 6 bases lying between them. The DNA of the CDR3 is TGCGCCAGCAGCCAAGGAGATGGCACAGATACGCAGTATTTT. This codes for CASSQGDGTDTQYF.

This chain links TRBV2 with TRBJ1-2, with no clear D. CDR3 length: 13 amino acids. Between the trimmed V and J ends, which lost 8 bases and 6 bases, there was a span of 16 bases. Germline lookup yields CDR1 SNHLY and CDR2 FYNNEI. The CDR3 bases are TGTGCCAGCCATATACCGGGAGTGAATGGCTACACCTTC. Its protein is CASHIPGVNGYTF.

This clone was observed a few times. V and J are TRBV6-5 and TRBJ1-5; 10 nucleotides line up with TRBD1. CDR1 and CDR2 from the germline V gene are MNHEY and SVGAGI. After removal of 6 bases from V and 9 bases from J, the junction contained 8 bases not matched to a gene. This CDR3 has 14 amino acids. The CDR3 loop reads CASSPGQGDRPQHF. The CDR3 region has the DNA TGTGCCAGCAGCCCCGGACAGGGGGATAGGCCCCAGCATTTT.

The J gene is TRBJ2-6, the V gene TRBV5-8; 7 nucleotides match TRBD2. The germline V gene has CDR1 SGHTS and CDR2 YDEGEE. With 2 bases clipped from V and 2 bases from J, the junction kept 7 bases outside the gene matches. CDR3 length equals 17 residues. Written as DNA, the CDR3 is TGTGCCAGCAGCTTTGGTAGCGGGCCACCTGGGGCCAACGTCCTGACTTTC. It codes for CASSFGSGPPGANVLTF.

V is TRBV20-1 and J is TRBJ1-1; no reliable D call. Germline values: CDR1 DFQATT, CDR2 SNEGSKA (reference sequence). V was shortened by 2 bases and J by 1 base, with 2 bases between the two germline ends. CDR3 length: 11 amino acids. The CDR3 nucleotides are TGCAGTGCTAGACAGAACACTGAAGCTTTCTTT. Translating it yields CSARQNTEAFF.

V gene TRBV5-4 combines with J gene TRBJ2-2; 11 bases line up with TRBD2. The length of the CDR3 is 16 residues. Germline V gene sequence: CDR1 SGHNT, CDR2 YYREEE (reference sequence). The V and J ends lost 4 bases and 8 bases, in that order; junction bases with no gene match: 10. The CDR3 sequence: CASSLELAGASGELFF. As DNA, the CDR3 is TGTGCCAGCAGCCTCGAACTAGCGGGAGCATCTGGGGAGCTGTTTTTT.

The rearrangement uses TRBV5-1 and TRBJ2-3, with D possibly being TRBD1 (6 bases). The CDR3 totals 19 residues. Germline CDR1 and CDR2: SGHRS and YFSETQ. Trimming left V 0 bases short and J 3 bases short, with 23 bases between. DNA for the CDR3: TGCGCCAGCAGCTTGGCCTCGATGGTAGGACTTACAGGGACAGATACGCAGTATTTT. Its protein is CASSLASMVGLTGTDTQYF.

The rearrangement joins TRBV9 to TRBJ2-1; D perhaps matches TRBD1 (7 bases). From germline, CDR1 is SGDLS and CDR2 YYNGEE. This CDR3 spans 15 amino acids. Trimming removed 3 bases at V and 0 bases at J, with 10 bases between. For the CDR3, the DNA is TGTGCCAGCAGCGCAGGGGGGAGCTCCTACAATGAGCAGTTCTTC. Residues: CASSAGGSSYNEQFF.

The V call is TRBV10-1, the J call TRBJ2-2; 12 nucleotides agree with TRBD1. With V trimmed by 3 bases and J by 5 bases, 4 bases remained unmatched. The CDR3 covers 16 residues. The germline V gene has CDR1 WNHNN and CDR2 SYGVQD (reference sequence). The CDR3 region is CASSETGQGATGELFF. In DNA form, the CDR3 reads TGCGCCAGCAGTGAAACGGGACAGGGGGCGACCGGGGAGCTGTTTTTT.

V usage is TRBV5-1 and J usage is TRBJ1-1; D uncertain. Germline V gives CDR1 SGHRS, CDR2 YFSETQ. With 1 base removed from V and 0 bases from J, the gap between germline ends came to 10 bases. This CDR3 is 15 amino acids long. DNA of the CDR3: TGCGCCAGCAGCTTGCAGGCAGACATGAACACTGAAGCTTTCTTT. It codes for CASSLQADMNTEAFF.

This clone is a singleton in its sample. V is TRBV5-1 and J is TRBJ1-1; D is possibly TRBD1 (5 bases). The germline CDR1 and CDR2 sequences are SGHRS and YFSETQ. Trimming removed 5 bases at V and 1 base at J, with 15 bases between. The CDR3 has 15 residues. The CDR3 DNA sequence: TGCGCCAGCAGTCAAGGGGTCGGTAGGAACACTGAAGCTTTCTTT. Translating gives CASSQGVGRNTEAFF.

The rearrangement links TRBV11-3 to TRBJ2-1, with TRBD2 as a possible D gene (6 bases). V lost 8 bases and J 11 bases, leaving 25 bases between the germline ends. Germline V gene sequence: CDR1 SGHNT, CDR2 YENEEA. The CDR3 covers 15 residues. The chain's CDR3 is CASRPPPGRNPKQFF. The CDR3 DNA follows: TGTGCCAGCCGCCCCCCACCGGGGAGGAATCCTAAGCAGTTCTTC.

To note about this clone: One junction end does not reproduce the germline sequence, and a read error may be involved. V is TRBV19 and J is TRBJ1-2, with 7 bases lining up with TRBD1. CDR1 and CDR2 (germline): LNHDA, SQIVND (reference sequence). The CDR3 runs to 16 residues. CDR3 in amino acids: CASSIGTAASIYGYTF. In DNA, the CDR3 is TGTGCCAGTAGCATAGGGACAGCCGCTTCCATCTATGGCTACACCTTC.

The V call is TRBV27, the J call TRBJ2-3, with a tentative D call TRBD1 (5 bases). V was shortened by 2 bases and J by 4 bases, with 10 bases between the two germline ends. Germline V gives CDR1 MNHEY, CDR2 SMNVEV (reference sequence). The CDR3 is made up of 14 amino acids. CDR3 coding DNA: TGTGCCAGCAGTTTAAGGGCAGGGCCAGATACGCAGTATTTT. This translates into CASSLRAGPDTQYF.

The DNA of the CDR3 is TGTGCCAGCAGCCGGTGGGGACTCCTTGAAGCTTTCTTT. It translates to CASSRWGLLEAFF. J is TRBJ1-1 and V is TRBV5-6; tentatively, D is TRBD1 (5 bases). V lost 4 bases, J lost 7 bases, and 14 bases lay in between. This CDR3 has 13 residues. Germline lookup yields CDR1 SGHDT and CDR2 YYEEEE.

V usage is TRBV6-5 and J usage is TRBJ1-5, with a weak D call TRBD1 (6 bases). This CDR3 has 13 amino acids. The ends were cut back, 7 bases at V and 4 bases at J, with 11 bases in the middle. Per the germline V gene, CDR1 is MNHEY and CDR2 is SVGAGI. The CDR3 loop is CASKGVGNQPQHF. For the CDR3, the DNA is TGTGCCAGCAAGGGGGTAGGAAATCAGCCCCAGCATTTT.

This clone was picked up one time. The chain employs TRBV5-1 and TRBJ2-5; 7 positions agree with TRBD1. This CDR3 spans 14 amino acids. Germline CDR1 is SGHRS and CDR2 is YFSETQ. Trimming cost V 5 bases and J 5 bases; bases outside gene matches: 9. This CDR3 reads CASSYDLQGETQYF. The CDR3 DNA is TGCGCCAGCAGTTACGATTTACAGGGGGAGACCCAGTACTTC. Looking up the rest from reference TRBV5-1 and TRBJ2-5 gives the full variable domain: KAGVTQTPRYLIKTRGQQVTLSCSPISGHRSVSWYQQTPGQGLQFLFEYFSETQRNKGNFPGRFSGRQFSNSRSEMNVSTLELGDSALYLCASSYDLQGETQYFGPGTRLLVL.

This clone was counted a few times. The chain uses TRBV29-1 and TRBJ1-1; maybe TRBD1 (6 bases). This CDR3 region has 11 residues. The germline V gene encodes CDR1 SQVTM and CDR2 ANQGSEA. Trimming pared 5 bases from V and 7 bases from J, leaving 11 bases between. CDR3 in DNA: TGCAGCGTTACAGGGATTGGTGAAGCTTTCTTT. Translation: CSVTGIGEAFF.

The CDR3 loop is CASTYRDRGPREEAFF. The CDR3 DNA reads TGTGCCAGCACCTACCGGGACAGGGGGCCTCGAGAGGAAGCTTTCTTT. The chain is built from TRBV6-6 and TRBJ1-1; TRBD1 matches at 12 bases. J gave up 8 bases and V 7 bases, and 14 bases lay outside the gene matches. The length of the CDR3 is 16 residues. Germline loops: CDR1 MNHNY, CDR2 SVGAGI (reference sequence).

The CDR3 DNA reads as TGTGCCAGCAACCTGGACAGGGGACGAAACACCATATATTTT. It is translated as CASNLDRGRNTIYF. J is TRBJ1-3 and V is TRBV9, with 9 bases that match TRBD1. Germline-derived CDR1 and CDR2 are SGDLS and YYNGEE. The CDR3 runs to 14 residues. V was clipped by 6 bases and J by 5 bases; unmatched bases: 6.

The chain carries TRBV6-6 and TRBJ1-5; weak D call: TRBD1 (6 bases). The CDR3 totals 12 residues. The germline V gene encodes CDR1 MNHNY and CDR2 SVGAGI (reference sequence). Trimming pared 10 bases from V and 2 bases from J, leaving 9 bases between. Here the CDR3 DNA reads TGTGCCACCAAGGGGGGCAATCAGCCCCAGCATTTT. Its translation: CATKGGNQPQHF.

The J gene is TRBJ2-7, the V gene TRBV28; a weak D match, TRBD2 (6 bases). V dropped 6 bases and J dropped 4 bases, with 16 bases sitting between them. CDR1 and CDR2 (germline): MDHEN, SYDVKM. This CDR3 comprises 14 residues. The CDR3 region is CASSLAIGGYEQYF. CDR3 sequence (DNA): TGTGCCAGCAGCCTCGCCATCGGGGGATACGAGCAGTACTTC. Drawing the rest from reference TRBV28 and TRBJ2-7, the complete variable domain is DVKVTQSSRYLVKRTGEKVFLECVQDMDHENMFWYRQDPGLGLRLIYFSYDVKMKEKGDIPEGYSVSREKKERFSLILESASTNQTSMYLCASSLAIGGYEQYFGPGTRLTVT.